The TCR beta chain described here comes from a study of shared clonotypes between healthy human individuals (dated by TCRdb to 2020 to 2022). Regarding the research as a whole: The cohort comprised a couple of women and a few men aged 18 to 49 years. For each donor, CD4 naive and CD4 memory were each given three plates, CD8 naive was given two plates, and CD8 memory was given one plate. Blood TCR repertoires of a handful of healthy adults were deeply sequenced to estimate repertoire size and the extent of clonotype sharing between individuals. Different laboratories and diverse techniques were used to prepare libraries and sequence TCR repertoires, to increase sequencing depth and limit assay-specific biases. Per donor, leukapheresis produced somewhere between about 0.94 and 9 billion PBMCs.

Healthy HIV-negative adults with no recently reported acute infections or vaccinations were included as donors. Only Caucasian adults living in Nashville, Tennessee, USA were represented among the donors. CD4+ T cells were enriched through magnetic negative selection, after which naive cells were positively selected on CD45RA and the remaining negative fraction served as the memory subset. Blood was obtained by leukapheresis, after which PBMCs were separated by Ficoll-Histopaque density gradient centrifugation and cryopreserved in liquid nitrogen vapor phase. Analytical flow cytometry was used to check the purity and quantity of each magnetically sorted T cell population. Each sorted fraction had its genomic DNA isolated and then quantified by UV absorbance on a Nanodrop 2000c. General conclusions and limits of the study: Based on pairwise subsampling, the degree of clonotype sharing among donors was expected to be affected by sequencing depth. Incomplete sequencing was indicated by rarefaction of sorted-subset datasets, despite the large sequencing depth. Larger estimated clonotype richness was generally found for naive subsets than for memory subsets. Across a few donors, roughly 5.4% of naive CD4, more than 3% of naive CD8, 2.3% of memory CD4, and about 0.4% of memory CD8 clonotypes were shared. Sampling was limited to blood, and TCR repertoires in tissue likely differ from TCR repertoires in blood. Because the study included a small number of donors, the genetic and exposure-history diversity represented was limited. Compared with non-shared clonotypes, the clonotypes found in all four sorted-subset donors had higher generation probabilities.

On this clone itself: The specificity of this receptor is unknown. Base quality data are lacking; no much larger clone is found one base away.

In the germline V gene, CDR1 corresponds to MDHEN and CDR2 to SYDVKM. From the cysteine up to the phenylalanine, the CDR3 has a length of 16 residues. The retained sequence is limited to the CDR3, 48 bases, with the frame set at the first base. V and J lose 3 bases and 5 bases, and a span of 20 bases separates them. Using the deep immunoSEQ assay, TCR CDR3 regions were amplified from genomic DNA by multiplex PCR. Genomic DNA extracted from each cell subset was distributed evenly over all wells of several immunoSEQ 96-well plates, and each plate served as one replicate. For sorted subsets, approximately 210 ng of genomic DNA, equivalent to roughly 33,000 T cell genomes, went into each replicate PCR. The purified libraries were quantified using a Qubit 3.0 fluorometer, sized with a Bioanalyzer 2100, and then quantified again using the KAPA Library Quantification kit. Every immunoSEQ 96-well plate was sequenced on a dedicated single-read 150-cycle Illumina NextSeq 550 flow cell. Per the authors' processing: Because the immunoSEQ output held only junctional sequences and lacked quality scores, the filtering could not match the filtering applied to full-length reads. To assign V/J genes and CDR3, sequences were annotated against IMGT germline references using PyIR, a Python wrapper for IgBLAST v1.9. Any read was removed if the V/J assignment was weak (E-value above 1e-6), the CDR3 was missing, or the read contained stop codons, out-of-frame junctions, or ambiguous translated residues. V3J clonotypes were defined as sequences sharing an identical inferred V gene, J gene, and CDR3 amino acid sequence. To compute the percentage overlap between repertoires, the number of shared unique clonotypes was divided by the size of the smaller repertoire. RTK rarefaction, the Chao1 estimator, and Recon v2.1 estimates of unobserved clonotypes were used to assess repertoire richness. Generation probabilities for all TCRbeta clonotypes obtained by the gDNA method from a few donors were computed using OLGA. TCRdb took over this immuneACCESS table, retaining in-frame rearrangements with V and J assigned. Such tables are incomplete; in checked studies, under half of the missing clones stem from an unresolved V gene, and the remainder is unexplained. V, J and clone size derive from that table, while D and trimming were established from the DNA sequence. A total of over 2 million clones appear in this sample, around 90% of them only once. The ten top clones hold 0.37% of the sample.

The rearrangement combines TRBV28 with TRBJ2-7; possibly the D gene is TRBD2, per 5 matching bases. This clonotype was sampled from a man aged 18 to 29 in good health. Some clones in this sample may be carry-over from other donors' samples. Sequenced: naive CD4+ T cells from PBMCs. The cell subset or site label of this sample denotes: CD45RA+ positively selected. The nucleotides are TGTGCCAGCAGTTTCCACCCGGGGTATCGAGCGCACGAGCAGTACTTC. The translation is CASSFHPGYRAHEQYF.